This TCR beta chain was found in a study of blood T cell repertoires in COVID-19. Sequenced by immunoSEQ multiplex PCR; TCRdb stores in-frame clones only, minus some. The data contain about 300,000 clones, approximately 88% of them seen just once; the ten biggest clones take up roughly 9%. CDR1 is LGHDT and CDR2 is YNNKEL in the germline V gene (reference sequence). Trimming removed 3 bases at V and 11 bases at J, with 16 bases between. The CDR3 is made up of 13 amino acids. Sequenced material: peripheral blood. This rearrangement joins TRBV3-1 (or the pseudogene TRBV3-2) to TRBJ1-1; possible D gene TRBD1, 6 bases. This TCR came from a man between 18 and 35 years old with active or convalescent COVID-19. The DNA of the CDR3 is TGTGCCAGCAGCCAGGGGACAAGAGCGGCGGCTTTCTTT. It is translated as CASSQGTRAAAFF.